The next 31 T cell receptor beta chains were all read from a single sample in a study of early T cells in non-severe SARS-CoV-2 infection. TCRdb recomputed calls from the 5' RACE reads with MiXCR, one row per CDR3 protein. This sample has roughly 120,000 distinct CDR3 sequences, with roughly an eighth found just once. The sequences come from whole blood, collected at baseline. These receptors came from an adult who was a healthcare worker with PCR-confirmed SARS-CoV-2 infection or an uninfected control (not recorded which).

The rearrangement links TRBV19 to TRBJ2-2; 7 bases match TRBD2. The V segment lost 7 bases and the J segment 2 bases; nucleotides outside the gene matches: 4. The CDR3 runs 14 residues. Germline V gene data show CDR1 as LNHDA and CDR2 as SQIVND (reference sequence). CDR3 DNA: TGTGCCAGTACCCAGCGGGACAACACCGGGGAGCTGTTTTTT. Translated, it gives CASTQRDNTGELFF.

This clonotype was recorded a few times. This chain joins TRBV4-1 and TRBJ1-1; no definite D call. The V end lost 0 bases, the J end lost 3 bases, and 8 bases lay between the germline ends. This CDR3 region has 14 residues. The germline gives CDR1 MGHRA, CDR2 YSYEKL. CDR3 in amino acids: CASSQEERYTEAFF. The CDR3 DNA follows: TGCGCCAGCAGCCAAGAGGAGAGGTACACTGAAGCTTTCTTT.

This clonotype appeared a few times. The chain joins TRBV24-1 to TRBJ2-1; 8 bases fit TRBD1. CDR1 and CDR2 from the germline V gene are KGHDR and SFDVKD. V trimming: 3 bases; J trimming: 9 bases; junction bases outside the gene matches: 9. The CDR3 is 15 residues long. CDR3 DNA: TGTGCCACCAGTGATGACAGGGGTCATCGGGGTGAGCAGTTCTTC. This codes for CATSDDRGHRGEQFF.

This clonotype was observed a few times. The genes are TRBV20-1 and TRBJ2-1; 10 positions agree with TRBD2. V trimming: 3 bases; J trimming: 3 bases; junction bases outside the gene matches: 8. The length of the CDR3 is 16 residues. CDR1 is DFQATT, CDR2 SNEGSKA, per germline (reference sequence). In DNA, the CDR3 is TGCAGTGCTAGCGATACTAGCGGGGCTGTCTACAATGAGCAGTTCTTC. Protein product: CSASDTSGAVYNEQFF.

This chain joins TRBV6-1 and TRBJ1-6; D is unclear. The CDR3 runs to 17 residues. Deletions cut 0 bases from V and 0 bases from J, with 9 bases between. Germline lookup yields CDR1 MNHNS and CDR2 SASEGT. The CDR3 sequence is CASSEAWPDSYNSPLHF. As DNA, the CDR3 is TGTGCCAGCAGTGAAGCCTGGCCAGACTCCTATAATTCACCCCTCCACTTT.

This clonotype came up a few times. In nucleotides, the CDR3 is TGTGCCAGCAGTTTATCGAGGGGGGGGGCATCTTGGGAGCAGTTCTTC. Translating it yields CASSLSRGGASWEQFF. The chain has TRBV27 and TRBJ2-1; D is perhaps TRBD2 (7 bases). The germline V and J ends were trimmed by 0 bases and 10 bases, with 19 bases remaining between them. The germline gives CDR1 MNHEY, CDR2 SMNVEV (reference sequence). The CDR3 runs to 16 residues.

The V call is TRBV7-8, the J call TRBJ1-1; 9 bases agree with TRBD1. Germline values: CDR1 SGHVS, CDR2 FQNEAQ. CDR3 length: 17 residues. With 8 bases clipped from V and 10 bases from J, the junction kept 23 bases outside the gene matches. The CDR3 protein is CASLPGQGLSTSGRAFF. CDR3 in DNA: TGTGCCAGCCTCCCGGGACAGGGACTTTCAACGTCGGGTAGAGCTTTCTTT.

This clonotype was recorded at least ten times. CDR3 sequence (DNA): TGTGCCAGCAGGGACCTCTCTGGAAACACCATATATTTT. This codes for CASRDLSGNTIYF. This sequence joins TRBV3-1 and TRBJ1-3; D is undetermined. This CDR3 contains 13 residues. CDR1 is LGHDT, CDR2 YNNKEL, per germline (reference sequence). The V end was cut by 6 bases, the J end by 0 bases, with 6 bases between.

V usage is TRBV29-1 and J usage is TRBJ1-2; no reliable D call. Germline CDR1 is SQVTM and CDR2 is ANQGSEA. This CDR3 is 10 amino acids long. Trimming left V 7 bases short and J 5 bases short, with 8 bases between. The CDR3 DNA reads TGCAGCGCAGGATCTTATGGCTACACCTTC. Protein: CSAGSYGYTF.

This clonotype came up a few times. The chain links TRBV4-1 to TRBJ1-1; no reliable D call. The ends were cut back, 6 bases at V and 0 bases at J, with 8 bases in the middle. The CDR3 spans 13 residues. Germline assignment: CDR1 MGHRA and CDR2 YSYEKL. The DNA of the CDR3 is TGCGCCAGCAGTCGGATCATGAACACTGAAGCTTTCTTT. Translating it yields CASSRIMNTEAFF.

This clonotype was counted between two and nine times. The rearrangement joins TRBV4-1 to TRBJ2-1; a weak D match, TRBD1 (5 bases). Germline CDR1 and CDR2: MGHRA and YSYEKL. This CDR3 spans 14 amino acids. The V and J ends lost 0 bases and 4 bases respectively, with 7 bases between them. The CDR3 DNA reads as TGCGCCAGCAGCCAAGAAACAGGTTACAATGAGCAGTTCTTC. Translated, it gives CASSQETGYNEQFF.

This clonotype has a handful of counts. The rearrangement joins TRBV5-1 to TRBJ2-5; D is unresolved. The V gene lost 4 bases and the J gene lost 3 bases, with 10 bases spanning the gap. Germline V CDR1 and CDR2: SGHRS, YFSETQ. The CDR3 spans 13 residues. Written as DNA, the CDR3 is TGCGCCAGCAGCCATCAACAGAAAGAGACCCAGTACTTC. This gives the protein CASSHQQKETQYF.

In its sample, this clonotype was seen a few times. The chain uses TRBV2 and TRBJ2-1; D remains ambiguous. V was cut by 2 bases and J by 2 bases, with 7 bases left in between. Germline assignment: CDR1 SNHLY and CDR2 FYNNEI. CDR3 length equals 14 residues. The CDR3 nucleotides read TGTGCCAGCAGTGAATTTGGGGCCTACAATGAGCAGTTCTTC. Protein: CASSEFGAYNEQFF.

This clonotype was seen repeatedly, ten times or more. The genes are TRBV27 and TRBJ2-7; TRBD1 matches 7 bases. The germline V gene encodes CDR1 MNHEY and CDR2 SMNVEV (reference sequence). The CDR3 is 14 residues long. V trimming: 6 bases; J trimming: 1 base; junction bases outside the gene matches: 6. CDR3 bases: TGTGCCAGCAGCCGACAGGGAGTATCCTACGAGCAGTACTTC. The encoded protein is CASSRQGVSYEQYF.

This clonotype came up a few times. This chain links TRBV14 with TRBJ2-3; TRBD2 matches 9 bases. The CDR3 consists of 17 residues. V lost 0 bases to trimming and J lost 5 bases; unmatched junction nucleotides: 9. Germline CDR1 reads SGHDN; CDR2 reads FVKESK. The CDR3 DNA reads as TGTGCCAGCAGCCAAGATGGGGCGGGAGGGCCCGGAGATACGCAGTATTTT. It specifies CASSQDGAGGPGDTQYF.

On this clonotype itself: One base away lies a much larger clone, so this may be a sequencing read error. This rearrangement joins TRBV12-3 or TRBV12-4 to TRBJ1-3, with 7 bases that match TRBD1. CDR3 length: 14 amino acids. V shed 6 bases, J shed 0 bases, and the junction held 2 bases outside the gene matches. The chain's CDR3 is CASSGQASGNTIYF. CDR3 bases: TGTGCCAGCAGCGGACAGGCCTCTGGAAACACCATATATTTT.

In this sample, this clonotype turned up a few times. This chain joins TRBV3-1 and TRBJ1-1, with TRBD1 identical over 7 bases. CDR1 is LGHDT and CDR2 is YNNKEL in the germline V gene (reference sequence). The CDR3 runs to 13 residues. The V and J ends lost 2 bases and 6 bases, in that order; junction bases with no gene match: 3. CDR3 nucleotide sequence: TGTGCCAGCAGCCAACTACAGGGGCCTGAAGCTTTCTTT. Protein sequence: CASSQLQGPEAFF.

In its sample, this clonotype was seen a few times. V gene TRBV5-1 combines with J gene TRBJ2-1; 8 bases match TRBD1. The CDR3 contains 14 residues. V dropped 7 bases and J dropped 5; count of bases not matched to a gene: 8. In germline, CDR1 is SGHRS, CDR2 YFSETQ. In DNA form, the CDR3 reads TGCGCCAGCCGTAGGACAGGGTCTCACAATGAGCAGTTCTTC. Its protein is CASRRTGSHNEQFF.

V is TRBV4-1 and J is TRBJ2-1; D gene unclear. Trimming took off 1 base at V and 0 bases at J, with 13 bases between the two ends. The CDR3 extends over 17 amino acids. Germline V lookup: CDR1 MGHRA, CDR2 YSYEKL. DNA of the CDR3: TGCGCCAGCAGCCAAGTTGATCTGGGCTTCTCCTACAATGAGCAGTTCTTC. The encoded protein is CASSQVDLGFSYNEQFF.

In this sample, this clonotype turned up a few times. The rearrangement uses TRBV29-1 and TRBJ1-1; maybe TRBD1 (5 bases). The CDR3 is 11 amino acids. Germline lookup yields CDR1 SQVTM and CDR2 ANQGSEA. Trimming left V 7 bases short and J 6 bases short, with 12 bases between. The chain's CDR3 is CSALKGPEAFF. CDR3 bases: TGCAGCGCTTTGAAGGGACCTGAAGCTTTCTTT.

The J gene is TRBJ2-2, the V gene TRBV7-2; TRBD1 agrees at 7 bases. CDR1 and CDR2 from the germline V gene are SGHTA and FQGNSA. With 3 bases clipped from V and 6 bases from J, the junction kept 13 bases outside the gene matches. The CDR3 spans 17 residues. The CDR3 region is CASSLRSYRGHAGELFF. The DNA for the CDR3 is TGTGCCAGCAGCTTGCGGAGTTACAGGGGACACGCCGGGGAGCTGTTTTTT.

V is TRBV29-1 and J is TRBJ2-3; 7 bases line up with TRBD2. There are 17 residues in the CDR3. The V and J ends lost 3 bases and 0 bases, in that order; junction bases with no gene match: 12. Germline CDR1 and CDR2: SQVTM and ANQGSEA. The CDR3 sequence: CSVDEGFLAASTDTQYF. The CDR3 DNA sequence: TGCAGCGTTGATGAGGGCTTTCTAGCGGCTAGCACAGATACGCAGTATTTT.

The chain is built from TRBV4-1 and TRBJ2-7; D gene ambiguous. Germline-derived CDR1 and CDR2 are MGHRA and YSYEKL. The CDR3 covers 13 residues. V lost 3 bases to trimming and J lost 7 bases, with 13 bases between them. CDR3 sequence: CASSHPARSEQYF. As DNA, the CDR3 is TGCGCCAGCAGCCATCCTGCCAGATCTGAGCAGTACTTC.

This clonotype showed up just a few times. CDR3 sequence (DNA): TGCGCCAGCAGCCAAACAATCCCGGGACTAGCGGGGGCTTCCTACAATGAGCAGTTCTTC. Translation gives CASSQTIPGLAGASYNEQFF. V and J are TRBV5-1 and TRBJ2-1; TRBD2 agrees at 14 bases. J gave up 1 base and V 4 bases, and 13 bases lay outside the gene matches. CDR3 size: 20 residues. The germline gives CDR1 SGHRS, CDR2 YFSETQ. Full variable domain (missing parts from reference TRBV5-1 and TRBJ2-1): KAGVTQTPRYLIKTRGQQVTLSCSPISGHRSVSWYQQTPGQGLQFLFEYFSETQRNKGNFPGRFSGRQFSNSRSEMNVSTLELGDSALYLCASSQTIPGLAGASYNEQFFGPGTRLTVL.

This clonotype appeared many times. The J gene is TRBJ2-1, the V gene TRBV11-2; D may be TRBD1 (6 bases). Germline V gene lookup returns CDR1 SGHAT and CDR2 FQNNGV. CDR3 length: 15 amino acids. Trimming stripped 5 bases from V and 4 bases from J, with 15 bases between. The chain's CDR3 is CASSPRWTDYNEQFF. The CDR3 DNA reads as TGTGCCAGCAGCCCTCGCTGGACAGATTACAATGAGCAGTTCTTC.

The chain has TRBV6-1 and TRBJ2-2; a weak D match, TRBD1 (6 bases). CDR3 length equals 16 residues. V lost 2 bases, J lost 5 bases, and 15 bases lay in between. The germline V gene encodes CDR1 MNHNS and CDR2 SASEGT. The CDR3 DNA reads as TGTGCCAGCAGTGAATACAGGGCCGACCTAACCGGGGAGCTGTTTTTT. Its protein is CASSEYRADLTGELFF.

This clonotype turned up a few times. The chain couples TRBV28 to TRBJ2-7; TRBD1 matches 8 bases. The J segment lost 0 bases and the V segment lost 6 bases, leaving 7 bases of the junction unmatched. CDR1 MDHEN and CDR2 SYDVKM come from the germline V gene. The CDR3 is 15 amino acids. CDR3 in amino acids: CASRLSGTGSYEQYF. The CDR3 DNA reads TGTGCCAGCAGGCTCTCCGGGACAGGCTCCTACGAGCAGTACTTC.

This clonotype was seen a handful of times. The chain is built from TRBV5-6 and TRBJ2-1; no reliable D call. Germline assignment: CDR1 SGHDT and CDR2 YYEEEE. This CDR3 has 12 residues. V lost 4 bases, J lost 3 bases, and 5 bases lay in between. In DNA, the CDR3 is TGTGCCAGCAGCCCCGACTACAATGAGCAGTTCTTC. Its protein is CASSPDYNEQFF.

The chain employs TRBV7-9 and TRBJ1-3; no clear D gene. The germline CDR1 and CDR2 sequences are SEHNR and FQNEAQ (reference sequence). Trimming removed 7 bases from V and 2 bases from J, with 21 bases in between. This CDR3 has 17 residues. CDR3 DNA sequence: TGTGCCAGCATTTACGCCCAGGCCGACATTGCTGGAAACACCATATATTTT. It codes for CASIYAQADIAGNTIYF.

This clonotype turned up a few times. V gene TRBV11-2 combines with J gene TRBJ2-2; D not certain. The germline V gene encodes CDR1 SGHAT and CDR2 FQNNGV. This CDR3 region has 13 residues. Trimming removed 3 bases from V and 3 bases from J, with 5 bases in between. Here the CDR3 reads CASSFVHTGELFF. The CDR3 DNA follows: TGTGCCAGCAGCTTTGTACACACCGGGGAGCTGTTTTTT.

This clonotype was detected once. V usage is TRBV9 and J usage is TRBJ2-1, with D unresolved. The germline V gene encodes CDR1 SGDLS and CDR2 YYNGEE. CDR3 length: 12 residues. Trimming cost V 5 bases and J 6 bases, with 9 bases left between them. In DNA form, the CDR3 reads TGTGCCAGCAGTTACTACTCCAATGAGCAGTTCTTC. Its translation is CASSYYSNEQFF.